This entry features one T cell receptor beta chain sequence. Its cognate antigen is unknown. Data came from immunoSEQ multiplex PCR; TCRdb stores just in-frame clones and leaves some out. The table includes about 96,000 clones, about 84% detected once. The data are from a study of OX40 agonist ivuxolimab in advanced cancers. Study findings and constraints: Fewer expanded clones were found on average in CD4+ than in CD8+ T cells.

The V gene lost 7 bases and the J gene lost 7 bases, with 20 bases spanning the gap. This CDR3 is 14 amino acids long. Germline loops: CDR1 LNHDA, CDR2 SQIVND (reference sequence). The chain joins TRBV19 to TRBJ2-7; D not certain. The TCR sequence derives from an adult with an advanced solid tumor such as melanoma, head and neck, liver or kidney cancer. Sequenced here: CD4+ or CD8+ T cells sorted from blood, sampled in a trial of the OX40 agonist ivuxolimab. CDR3 residues: CASKRRQDSREQYF. The DNA of the CDR3 is TGTGCCAGTAAAAGAAGGCAGGATTCTCGAGAGCAGTACTTC.